This T cell receptor beta chain was sequenced during a study of shared clonotypes between healthy human individuals. Study-wide findings and caveats: Estimated richness was generally greater in naive than memory subsets. A handful of donors had 5% to 6.5% of their naive CD4 clonotypes in common.

Deep-level assay runs were performed. Investigators spread the genomic DNA of each subset evenly over several immunoSEQ plates. Clones were read by immunoSEQ multiplex PCR, and TCRdb kept only the in-frame ones, dropping some. The sample holds 2 million to 2.5 million clones, less than 95% seen once. CDR1 MDHEN and CDR2 SYDVKM come from the germline V gene. The CDR3 sequence is 15 residues long. The V segment lost 2 bases and the J segment 4 bases; nucleotides outside the gene matches: 5. This clone has just one count. Its specificity is not known. Material: naive CD4+ T cells from PBMCs. The subset was: CD45RA+ positively selected. The chain carries TRBV28 and TRBJ2-1; 7 bases line up with TRBD2. The TCR comes from a man younger than 35 in good health. Some clones in this sample may be carry-over from other donors' samples. The CDR3 is CASSLPGTIYNEQFF. The CDR3 DNA reads TGTGCCAGCAGTTTACCCGGGACTATTTACAATGAGCAGTTCTTC.